These 10 T cell receptor beta chains originate from one sample sequenced in a study of a mutant IDH1 vaccine in newly diagnosed glioma. The time point denotes: week 47, end of study. The study gave 300 ug of mutant IDH1 20-mer peptide per vaccine dose, with topical imiquimod. Data came from immunoSEQ multiplex PCR; TCRdb stores just in-frame clones and leaves some out. In the table there are fewer than 55,000 clones, almost 65% of which are singletons. No antigen has been assigned to these receptors. The sample consisted of peripheral blood mononuclear cells (PBMCs), taken from a glioma patient whose treatment included an IDH1 peptide vaccine. These receptors were obtained from a man aged 40-49 years with glioma. Some clones in this sample may be carry-over from other donors' samples.

This clone was observed a single time. V and J are TRBV5-1 and TRBJ2-6; 7 nucleotides align to TRBD1. The CDR3 contains 16 residues. Germline assignment: CDR1 SGHRS and CDR2 YFSETQ. V lost 4 bases to trimming and J lost 2 bases; unmatched junction nucleotides: 6. CDR3 in amino acids: CASSRQGAPGANVLTF. CDR3 sequence (DNA): TGCGCCAGCAGCCGACAGGGTGCCCCTGGGGCCAACGTCCTGACTTTC.

The chain is built from TRBV4-1 and TRBJ2-7, with a possible D match to TRBD1 (6 bases). The V gene's germline CDR1 is MGHRA and CDR2 YSYEKL. Between the trimmed V and J ends, which lost 5 bases and 3 bases, there was a span of 14 bases. This CDR3 has 14 residues. Here the CDR3 DNA reads TGCGCCAGCAGCTACCGGGACACGGGCTACGAGCAGTACTTC. Encoded protein: CASSYRDTGYEQYF.

This clone was counted a few times. The same CDR3 is also encoded by other DNA sequences in this sample. CDR3 DNA sequence: TGTGCCAGCAGTGACGGAAATCGCTACAATGAGCAGTTCTTC. It is translated as CASSDGNRYNEQFF. The rearrangement links TRBV6-4 to TRBJ2-1; D is ambiguous. The CDR3 is made up of 14 amino acids. CDR1 and CDR2 (germline): MRHNA, SNTAGT. V lost 2 bases to trimming and J lost 3 bases, with 8 bases between them.

The chain employs TRBV5-4 and TRBJ2-6; possible D gene TRBD1, 5 bases. The ends were cut back, 4 bases at V and 4 bases at J, with 15 bases in the middle. CDR3 length: 16 amino acids. The germline CDR1 and CDR2 sequences are SGHNT and YYREEE (reference sequence). This chain's CDR3 is CASSPTVGAGANVLTF. The CDR3 DNA reads as TGTGCCAGCAGCCCGACGGTAGGGGCCGGGGCCAACGTCCTGACTTTC. Together with reference TRBV5-4 and TRBJ2-6, the CDR3 gives the full variable domain: ETGVTQSPTHLIKTRGQQVTLRCSSQSGHNTVSWYQQALGQGPQFIFQYYREEENGRGNFPPRFSGLQFPNYSSELNVNALELDDSALYLCASSPTVGAGANVLTFGAGSRLTVL.

J is TRBJ1-5 and V is TRBV18, with D possibly being TRBD1 (5 bases). V was pared by 3 bases and J by 2 bases, with 11 bases between. The CDR3 length is 15 residues. Germline CDR1 is KGHSH and CDR2 is LQKENI. The CDR3 loop is CASSPPPGGNQPQHF. CDR3 coding DNA: TGTGCCAGCTCACCCCCCCCGGGGGGCAATCAGCCCCAGCATTTT.

This clone was counted between two and nine times. This sequence joins TRBV14 and TRBJ2-1; tentative D call: TRBD2 (5 bases). This CDR3 region has 11 residues. The germline gives CDR1 SGHDN, CDR2 FVKESK. V was cut by 5 bases and J by 12 bases, with 11 bases left in between. The chain's CDR3 is CASSVSVVQFF. DNA of the CDR3: TGTGCCAGCAGCGTTAGCGTTGTGCAGTTCTTC.

This clone has a handful of counts. The V and J genes are TRBV7-8 and TRBJ1-6; 8 nucleotides agree with TRBD1. From germline, CDR1 is SGHVS and CDR2 FQNEAQ. CDR3 size: 15 residues. V lost 5 bases to trimming and J lost 5 bases; unmatched junction nucleotides: 5. The CDR3 DNA sequence: TGTGCCAGCAGCGGGCAGACAGGGGATAATTCACCCCTCCACTTT. Protein: CASSGQTGDNSPLHF.

The V gene is TRBV30, the J gene TRBJ1-2, with TRBD1 as a possible D gene (5 bases). The length of the CDR3 is 14 residues. Germline V gene data show CDR1 as GTSNPN and CDR2 as SVGIG (reference sequence). V lost 3 bases and J 4 bases, leaving 15 bases between the germline ends. Written as DNA, the CDR3 is TGTGCCTGGAGCACCCCGGGGGGTTTCTATGGCTACACCTTC. This encodes CAWSTPGGFYGYTF.

The V gene is TRBV5-8, the J gene TRBJ1-2; 8 nucleotides line up with TRBD1. V gave up 4 bases and J gave up 4 bases; unmatched junction bases: 12. CDR1 and CDR2 (germline): SGHTS, YDEGEE. The length of the CDR3 is 16 residues. CDR3 sequence reads: CASSRYGQGISYGYTF. CDR3 sequence (DNA): TGTGCCAGCAGCCGATACGGACAGGGAATTAGCTATGGCTACACCTTC.

CDR3 in amino acids: CASSASGLESDTQYF. CDR3 in DNA: TGTGCCAGCAGCGCCTCGGGACTAGAGAGTGATACGCAGTATTTT. This chain uses TRBV9 with TRBJ2-3; the match to TRBD2 covers 8 bases. This CDR3 is 15 amino acids long. The V gene end was trimmed by 3 bases and the J gene end by 6 bases; junction bases not matched to a gene: 9. Germline V gene lookup returns CDR1 SGDLS and CDR2 YYNGEE.